This T cell receptor beta chain was found in a study of T cell repertoires in cytomegalovirus infection. Study background: Public TCR beta signatures provided an indication of both CMV infection and a matching HLA type. Findings and limits, study-wide: Totalled public TCR beta family frequency picked out people who carried CMV plus the relevant HLA.

Each CDR3 protein is one row after TCRdb ran MiXCR on the reads. The sample records about 240,000 distinct CDR3 sequences, approximately 13% being singletons. This clonotype was counted between two and nine times. What it binds is not known. J was trimmed by 6 bases and V by 4 bases; bases with no gene match: 11. CDR3 size: 16 residues. Germline V lookup: CDR1 SNHLY, CDR2 FYNNEI. The material sequenced was PBMCs. The clonotype comes from a human donor in good health (CMV status not recorded). Some clones in this sample may be carry-over from other donors' samples. The J gene is TRBJ2-1, the V gene TRBV2; TRBD2 matches at 8 bases. This CDR3 reads CASSALSGVGVNEQFF. The CDR3 DNA is TGTGCCAGCAGTGCCCTTAGCGGGGTAGGGGTCAATGAGCAGTTCTTC. Based on the CDR3 plus reference TRBV2 and TRBJ2-1, the full variable domain is EPEVTQTPSHQVTQMGQEVILRCVPISNHLYFYWYRQILGQKVEFLVSFYNNEISEKSEIFDDQFSVERPDGSNFTLKIRSTKLEDSAMYFCASSALSGVGVNEQFFGPGTRLTVL.